The 12 T cell receptor beta chains reported below all come from one sample, sequenced in a study of breast tumors, draining lymph nodes, adjacent tissues. TCRdb reanalysed the multiplex PCR reads using MiXCR and keeps one entry per CDR3 protein. The repertoire holds around 50,000 distinct CDR3 sequences, with around 23% as singletons. Sequencing was done on a sample of breast tumor tissue. The receptors here all came from a female donor with breast cancer. Some clones in this sample may be carry-over from other donors' samples.

This clonotype was recorded many times. This chain uses TRBV6-1 with TRBJ2-7; 10 bases agree with TRBD1. The CDR3 runs to 15 residues. CDR1 and CDR2 from the germline V gene are MNHNS and SASEGT. J was trimmed by 6 bases and V by 3 bases; bases with no gene match: 8. CDR3 sequence (DNA): TGTGCCAGCAGTGACCCCGGGACAGGGGCAGGCGAGCAGTACTTC. Translated: CASSDPGTGAGEQYF.

The rearrangement joins TRBV6-2 or TRBV6-3 to TRBJ1-5; D call uncertain. CDR1 is MNHEY and CDR2 is SVGEGT in the germline V gene. The CDR3 has 16 residues. Between the trimmed V and J ends, which lost 1 base and 1 base, there was a span of 11 bases. The CDR3 sequence is CASSYWSTDSNQPQHF. As DNA, the CDR3 is TGTGCCAGCAGTTACTGGAGCACGGACAGCAATCAGCCCCAGCATTTT.

In the case of this clonotype: A much larger clone lies one base from this, so it may be a read error. DNA of the CDR3: TGTGCCGGCAGCTTTCCAGGGGGGAACACCGGGGAGCTGTTTTTT. Its protein product is CAGSFPGGNTGELFF. The chain has TRBV5-4 and TRBJ2-2; 7 bases are a match to TRBD1. This CDR3 region has 15 residues. Looked up from germline, CDR1 is SGHNT and CDR2 is YYREEE (reference sequence). The complete variable domain, with remaining parts taken from reference TRBV5-4 and TRBJ2-2, reads ETGVTQSPTHLIKTRGQQVTLRCSSQSGHNTVSWYQQALGQGPQFIFQYYREEENGRGNFPPRFSGLQFPNYSSELNVNALELDDSALYLCAGSFPGGNTGELFFGEGSRLTVL.

This clonotype showed up just a few times. This rearrangement joins TRBV11-2 to TRBJ2-1; 7 nucleotides align to TRBD2. The germline gives CDR1 SGHAT, CDR2 FQNNGV. V dropped 5 bases and J dropped 6; count of bases not matched to a gene: 16. The CDR3 has 17 residues. The CDR3 sequence: CASSPPGGGFRSNEQFF. CDR3 sequence (DNA): TGTGCCAGCAGCCCCCCGGGCGGGGGATTTCGGTCCAATGAGCAGTTCTTC.

The table lists this clonotype with many counts. The rearrangement links TRBV5-1 to TRBJ2-7; D remains ambiguous. Germline V lookup: CDR1 SGHRS, CDR2 YFSETQ. Trimming pared 1 base from V and 7 bases from J, leaving 6 bases between. The CDR3 runs to 11 residues. CDR3 DNA: TGCGCCAGCAGCTTGTTAGGGGAGCAGTACTTC. The encoded protein is CASSLLGEQYF.

The rearrangement uses TRBV7-2 and TRBJ2-7; 8 nucleotides line up with TRBD1. This CDR3 region has 15 residues. V was clipped by 0 bases and J by 7 bases; unmatched bases: 8. Germline assignment: CDR1 SGHTA and CDR2 FQGNSA. The CDR3 loop is CASSLAGQGAREQYF. Written as DNA, the CDR3 is TGTGCCAGCAGCTTAGCAGGTCAGGGGGCTCGGGAGCAGTACTTC.

Ten or more counts support this clonotype. V is TRBV24-1 and J is TRBJ2-2; D is undetermined. Trimming shortened V by 2 bases and J by 4 bases, and 10 bases separated the two germline ends. CDR1 is KGHDR and CDR2 is SFDVKD in the germline V gene. The length of the CDR3 is 15 residues. In nucleotides, the CDR3 is TGTGCCACCAGTGATTCCCACAAGGGCACCGGGGAGCTGTTTTTT. It specifies CATSDSHKGTGELFF.

The table lists this clonotype with many counts. V is TRBV4-2 and J is TRBJ2-7, with 12 bases aligning to TRBD1. The CDR3 spans 16 residues. In germline, CDR1 is LGHNA, CDR2 YNFKEQ. V lost 3 bases to trimming and J lost 5 bases; unmatched junction nucleotides: 8. CDR3 amino acids: CASSQAYGTGGDEQYF. The CDR3 DNA follows: TGTGCCAGCAGCCAGGCGTATGGGACAGGGGGCGACGAGCAGTACTTC.

The table lists this clonotype with a count of one. Given a much more abundant clone one base away, this may be a read error. CDR3 DNA: TGCGCCAGCAGCTCAACTAGCGGAATAACCTACAATGAGCAGCTCTTC. Translated, it gives CASSSTSGITYNEQLF. V is TRBV5-1 and J is TRBJ2-1, with 8 positions matching TRBD2. This CDR3 comprises 16 residues. CDR1 and CDR2 (germline): SGHRS, YFSETQ.

V gene TRBV5-4 combines with J gene TRBJ1-2, with no clear D. From germline, CDR1 is SGHNT and CDR2 YYREEE (reference sequence). Trimming pared 0 bases from V and 4 bases from J, leaving 7 bases between. CDR3 size: 13 residues. CDR3 DNA sequence: TGTGCCAGCAGCTTGGACAGACTCTATGGCTACACCTTC. Residues: CASSLDRLYGYTF.

This clonotype was seen at least ten times. The chain couples TRBV4-1 to TRBJ1-5, with no clear D. This CDR3 comprises 15 residues. CDR1 is MGHRA and CDR2 is YSYEKL in the germline V gene. The ends were cut back, 0 bases at V and 4 bases at J, with 10 bases in the middle. CDR3 in amino acids: CASSQEVFTNQPQHF. Written as DNA, the CDR3 is TGCGCCAGCAGCCAAGAGGTCTTTACAAATCAGCCCCAGCATTTT.

This clonotype was seen only a few times. This chain uses TRBV7-9 with TRBJ1-4; 7 bases agree with TRBD1. Looked up from germline, CDR1 is SEHNR and CDR2 is FQNEAQ (reference sequence). J gave up 0 bases and V 3 bases, and 13 bases lay outside the gene matches. CDR3 length: 19 amino acids. The CDR3 DNA is TGTGCCAGCAGCTTCAGGGGGGGGACCCTCACAACAACTAATGAAAAACTGTTTTTT. It is translated as CASSFRGGTLTTTNEKLFF. Based on the CDR3 plus reference TRBV7-9 and TRBJ1-4, the full variable domain is DTGVSQNPRHKITKRGQNVTFRCDPISEHNRLYWYRQTLGQGPEFLTYFQNEAQLEKSRLLSDRFSAERPKGSFSTLEIQRTEQGDSAMYLCASSFRGGTLTTTNEKLFFGSGTQLSVL.